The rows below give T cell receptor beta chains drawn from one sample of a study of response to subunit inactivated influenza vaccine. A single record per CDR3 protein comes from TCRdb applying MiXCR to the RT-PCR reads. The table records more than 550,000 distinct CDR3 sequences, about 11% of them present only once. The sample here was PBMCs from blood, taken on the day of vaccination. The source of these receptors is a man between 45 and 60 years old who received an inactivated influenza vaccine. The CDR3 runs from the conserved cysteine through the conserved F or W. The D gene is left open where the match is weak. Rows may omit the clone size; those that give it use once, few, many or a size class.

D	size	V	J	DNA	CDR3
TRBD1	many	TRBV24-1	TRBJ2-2	TGTGCCACCAGTGATACGGACAGGGGGCGATACACCGGGGAGCTGTTTTTT	CATSDTDRGRYTGELFF
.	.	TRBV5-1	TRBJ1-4	TGCGCCAGCAGCTTGTCAGCGGCGCAGGAAAAACTGTTTTTT	CASSLSAAQEKLFF
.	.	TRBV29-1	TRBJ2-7	TGCAGCGTAACTCTGGGGCTCGGCGAGCAGTACTTC	CSVTLGLGEQYF
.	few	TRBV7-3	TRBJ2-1	TGTGCCAGCAGCTCCCGGACCTTTGCAGCGCAGTTCTTC	CASSSRTFAAQFF
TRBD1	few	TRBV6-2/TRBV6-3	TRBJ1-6	TGTGCCAGCACCCCGACCGGGACAGGCCATAATTCACCCCTCCACTTT	CASTPTGTGHNSPLHF
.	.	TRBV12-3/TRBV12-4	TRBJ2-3	TGTGCCAGCATTAACGGGGCAAACACAGATACGCAGTATTTT	CASINGANTDTQYF
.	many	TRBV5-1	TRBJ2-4	TGCGCCAGCAGCTTGTCAGGACAAAACATTCAGTACTTC	CASSLSGQNIQYF
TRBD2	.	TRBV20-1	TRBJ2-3	TGCAGTGCTGCCAGGACTAGCGCTAGCACAGATACGCAGTATTTT	CSAARTSASTDTQYF
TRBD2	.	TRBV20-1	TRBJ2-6	TGCAGTGCTAGAGGGGGGGGGAGCTCTGGGGCCAACGTCCTGACTTTC	CSARGGGSSGANVLTF
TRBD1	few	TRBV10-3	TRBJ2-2	TGTGCCACGACGGACGGACAGGAGAGGCCCGGGGAGCTGTTTTTT	CATTDGQERPGELFF
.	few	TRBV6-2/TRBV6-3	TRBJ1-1	TGTGCCAGCGGGGACGTTGGACACCGGAACACTGAAGCTTTCTTT	CASGDVGHRNTEAFF